The 23 T cell receptor beta chains given below trace back to one sample, sequenced in a study of blood T cell repertoires in COVID-19. The table came from immunoSEQ multiplex PCR; TCRdb's copy has only in-frame clones and leaves some out. Of 400,000 to 450,000 clones detected, over 75% appear once; the ten largest clones hold around 1.1%. The specimen was PBMCs or T cells enriched from blood (not recorded which). Receptors originate from a man between 25 and 39 years old who had recovered from COVID-19.

The chain couples TRBV18 to TRBJ2-4; D is possibly TRBD1 (5 bases). V lost 3 bases and J lost 0, with 12 bases in between. CDR1 and CDR2 (germline): KGHSH, LQKENI. The CDR3 contains 16 residues. The CDR3 DNA reads as TGTGCCAGCTCACCGGTGGTACAGGTAGCCAAAAACATTCAGTACTTC. Translation: CASSPVVQVAKNIQYF.

V usage is TRBV5-1 and J usage is TRBJ1-3; 7 bases align to TRBD1. The trim removed 4 bases at V and 3 bases at J, leaving 10 bases unmatched. The CDR3 is 16 residues long. Germline CDR1 SGHRS, CDR2 YFSETQ. The CDR3 DNA is TGCGCCAGCAGCCCCGACAGGGCTCTATTTGGAAACACCATATATTTT. It specifies CASSPDRALFGNTIYF.

The genes are TRBV7-9 and TRBJ2-1, with TRBD2 as a possible D gene (5 bases). This CDR3 comprises 14 residues. The V gene lost 5 bases and the J gene lost 6 bases, with 14 bases spanning the gap. Germline V lookup: CDR1 SEHNR, CDR2 FQNEAQ (reference sequence). The CDR3 DNA sequence: TGTGCCAGCAGCCTCATGGGAGTAATCAATGAGCAGTTCTTC. Its translation: CASSLMGVINEQFF.

CDR3 bases: TGTGCCAGCAGTTATTGGAGGCAGCATTTT. This gives the protein CASSYWRQHF. The rearrangement links TRBV6-5 to TRBJ1-5; D is unclear. Germline-derived CDR1 and CDR2 are MNHEY and SVGAGI. The CDR3 is 10 residues long. V lost 3 bases and J lost 13, with 7 bases in between.

V usage is TRBV11-2 and J usage is TRBJ2-1, with 7 nucleotides matching TRBD2. This CDR3 region has 16 residues. The J segment lost 1 base and the V segment lost 5 bases, leaving 8 bases of the junction unmatched. Germline values: CDR1 SGHAT, CDR2 FQNNGV. CDR3 amino acids: CASSLSGASSYNEQFF. CDR3 bases: TGTGCCAGCAGCCTAAGCGGGGCTTCATCCTACAATGAGCAGTTCTTC.

The chain combines TRBV11-3 with TRBJ2-2; 9 bases fit TRBD2. The trim removed 4 bases at V and 5 bases at J, leaving 8 bases unmatched. CDR1 is SGHNT, CDR2 YENEEA, per germline. The CDR3 sequence is 16 residues long. CDR3: CASSSWTSATTGELFF. CDR3 nucleotide sequence: TGTGCCAGCAGCTCGTGGACTAGCGCAACTACCGGGGAGCTGTTTTTT.

In its sample, this clone was seen once. J is TRBJ2-3 and V is TRBV6-2 or TRBV6-3; 8 bases line up with TRBD2. The V gene's germline CDR1 is MNHEY and CDR2 SVGEGT. The CDR3 runs to 15 residues. The junction had 8 bases not matched to a gene; V was cut back by 4 bases and J by 5 bases. The CDR3 reads CASSLWTSREDTQYF. CDR3 sequence (DNA): TGTGCCAGCAGTTTATGGACTAGCAGGGAAGATACGCAGTATTTT.

The chain has TRBV9 and TRBJ2-1, with TRBD2 matching over 14 bases. V was clipped by 3 bases and J by 8 bases; unmatched bases: 7. The CDR3 covers 16 residues. Germline CDR1 SGDLS, CDR2 YYNGEE. The CDR3 protein is CASSGPGLAGVYEQFF. DNA for the CDR3: TGTGCCAGCAGCGGGCCGGGACTAGCGGGAGTGTATGAGCAGTTCTTC.

There are a few counts of this clone. The rearrangement links TRBV6-4 to TRBJ2-1, with TRBD1 matching over 7 bases. The V and J ends lost 5 bases and 10 bases, in that order; junction bases with no gene match: 5. The germline V gene has CDR1 MRHNA and CDR2 SNTAGT. The CDR3 covers 12 residues. CDR3 loop: CASSHEGGEQFF. CDR3 coding DNA: TGTGCCAGCAGTCACGAAGGGGGCGAGCAGTTCTTC.

The table lists this clone with a few counts. The chain joins TRBV7-8 to TRBJ1-2; 7 positions match TRBD1. This CDR3 spans 13 amino acids. The trim removed 5 bases at V and 13 bases at J, leaving 13 bases unmatched. Germline CDR1 SGHVS, CDR2 FQNEAQ. In DNA form, the CDR3 reads TGTGCCAGCAGCAATAAATCTCACAGGGGTGTCACCTTC. Translation gives CASSNKSHRGVTF. Looking up the rest from reference TRBV7-8 and TRBJ1-2 gives the full variable domain: GAGVSQSPRYKVAKRGQDVALRCDPISGHVSLFWYQQALGQGPEFLTYFQNEAQLDKSGLPSDRFFAERPEGSVSTLKIQRTQQEDSAVYLCASSNKSHRGVTFGSGTRLTVV.

The CDR3 coding sequence is TGTGCCAGCAGTGAGCCGGTCTATAGCAATCAGCCCCAGCATTTT. It specifies CASSEPVYSNQPQHF. V gene TRBV2 combines with J gene TRBJ1-5; D uncertain. Trimming left V 3 bases short and J 0 bases short, with 9 bases between. The CDR3 totals 15 residues. The germline CDR1 and CDR2 sequences are SNHLY and FYNNEI.

This clone was observed a few times. The CDR3 nucleotides read TGTGCCATCAGCAAACAGGGTTCTGATGGAAACACCATATATTTT. Its protein product is CAISKQGSDGNTIYF. The chain links TRBV10-3 to TRBJ1-3, with a weak D call TRBD1 (6 bases). The CDR3 runs to 15 residues. Germline loops: CDR1 ENHRY, CDR2 SYGVKD. V lost 6 bases, J lost 3 bases, and 15 bases lay in between.

The sample holds one count of this clone. This chain connects TRBV30 to TRBJ2-5; D is possibly TRBD1 (6 bases). Between the trimmed V and J ends, which lost 3 bases and 5 bases, there was a span of 13 bases. The CDR3 length is 13 residues. Germline CDR1 GTSNPN, CDR2 SVGIG (reference sequence). The CDR3 nucleotides read TGTGCCTGGAGACTAGGGGGTGGGGAGACCCAGTACTTC. Its translation: CAWRLGGGETQYF. Looking up the rest from reference TRBV30 and TRBJ2-5 gives the full variable domain: SQTIHQWPATLVQPVGSPLSLECTVEGTSNPNLYWYRQAAGRGLQLLFYSVGIGQISSEVPQNLSASRPQDRQFILSSKKLLLSDSGFYLCAWRLGGGETQYFGPGTRLLVL.

The chain is built from TRBV29-1 and TRBJ2-1; 10 positions match TRBD2. The CDR3 is 15 amino acids. J lost 5 bases, V lost 4 bases, and 8 bases had no gene match. CDR1 SQVTM and CDR2 ANQGSEA come from the germline V gene. The CDR3 loop reads CSVGASGRGDNEQFF. DNA for the CDR3: TGCAGCGTTGGAGCCAGCGGGAGGGGGGACAATGAGCAGTTCTTC.

This sequence joins TRBV5-6 and TRBJ2-1; no definite D call. Trimming removed 0 bases at V and 4 bases at J, with 5 bases between. The CDR3 runs to 13 residues. CDR1 SGHDT and CDR2 YYEEEE come from the germline V gene. The DNA for the CDR3 is TGTGCCAGCAGCTTGGATCGGTACAATGAGCAGTTCTTC. Translating it yields CASSLDRYNEQFF. The full variable domain, with the rest looked up from reference TRBV5-6 and TRBJ2-1, is DAGVTQSPTHLIKTRGQQVTLRCSPKSGHDTVSWYQQALGQGPQFIFQYYEEEERQRGNFPDRFSGHQFPNYSSELNVNALLLGDSALYLCASSLDRYNEQFFGPGTRLTVL.

This sequence joins TRBV14 and TRBJ2-3; D is unresolved. Germline V gene lookup returns CDR1 SGHDN and CDR2 FVKESK. The V end lost 5 bases, the J end lost 1 base, and 16 bases lay between the germline ends. This CDR3 is 16 amino acids long. The CDR3 DNA reads as TGTGCCAGCAGCTCCCCCGTCCTCCGGGGCACAGATACGCAGTATTTT. The encoded protein is CASSSPVLRGTDTQYF. Complete variable domain (other parts from reference TRBV14 and TRBJ2-3): EAGVTQFPSHSVIEKGQTVTLRCDPISGHDNLYWYRRVMGKEIKFLLHFVKESKQDESGMPNNRFLAERTGGTYSTLKVQPAELEDSGVYFCASSSPVLRGTDTQYFGPGTRLTVL.

The chain is built from TRBV5-1 and TRBJ1-1, with D tentatively TRBD1 (5 bases). The CDR3 length is 15 residues. The germline V and J ends were trimmed by 4 bases and 1 base, with 14 bases remaining between them. CDR1 and CDR2 from the germline V gene are SGHRS and YFSETQ. Here the CDR3 DNA reads TGCGCCAGCAGCGGGGCGACAGTTGAGAACACTGAAGCTTTCTTT. It specifies CASSGATVENTEAFF.

Written as DNA, the CDR3 is TGTGCCAGCGGACAGATTGAGCCTTATCGCTACACCTTC. Protein product: CASGQIEPYRYTF. The chain combines TRBV19 with TRBJ1-2; D perhaps matches TRBD1 (6 bases). Trimming took off 9 bases at V and 9 bases at J, with 20 bases between the two ends. In germline, CDR1 is LNHDA, CDR2 SQIVND (reference sequence). The CDR3 has 13 amino acids.

This chain uses TRBV28 with TRBJ2-3, with TRBD2 matching 12 bases. This CDR3 is 18 amino acids long. With V trimmed by 1 base and J by 5 bases, 10 bases remained unmatched. Germline V CDR1 and CDR2: MDHEN, SYDVKM. CDR3 in amino acids: CASSLSPPLAGGRDTQYF. The CDR3 DNA follows: TGTGCCAGCAGTTTATCCCCCCCTCTAGCGGGAGGGCGAGATACGCAGTATTTT.

The chain joins TRBV18 to TRBJ2-3; D remains unclear. Germline CDR1 reads KGHSH; CDR2 reads LQKENI. The CDR3 extends over 15 amino acids. Trimming stripped 0 bases from V and 0 bases from J, with 7 bases between. The chain's CDR3 is CASSPPTSSTDTQYF. As DNA, the CDR3 is TGTGCCAGCTCACCACCGACAAGTAGCACAGATACGCAGTATTTT.

This clone was detected only a few times. V gene TRBV10-2 combines with J gene TRBJ2-1; 7 bases agree with TRBD2. Germline V gene lookup returns CDR1 WSHSY and CDR2 SAAADI. The trim removed 7 bases at V and 9 bases at J, leaving 9 bases unmatched. This CDR3 has 13 amino acids. The CDR3 DNA is TGCGCCAGCACGTCGCGGGAGCTGAGTGAGCAGTTCTTC. This sequence encodes CASTSRELSEQFF.

The table lists this clone with a count of one. V is TRBV18 and J is TRBJ2-7; D perhaps matches TRBD2 (5 bases). The CDR3 consists of 16 residues. CDR1 and CDR2 (germline): KGHSH, LQKENI. With 4 bases removed from V and 1 base from J, the gap between germline ends came to 17 bases. The DNA for the CDR3 is TGTGCCAGCTCACGGCAGGAGGTCGGAGGTTCCTACGAGCAGTACTTC. Encoded protein: CASSRQEVGGSYEQYF.

V gene TRBV4-1 combines with J gene TRBJ1-3; 7 nucleotides match TRBD1. Germline CDR1 and CDR2: MGHRA and YSYEKL. J gave up 0 bases and V 1 base, and 9 bases lay outside the gene matches. The CDR3 is 18 amino acids. The CDR3 is CASSQGRSRGDSGNTIYF. DNA for the CDR3: TGCGCCAGCAGCCAAGGTAGATCCAGGGGGGACTCTGGAAACACCATATATTTT.